This T cell receptor beta chain was profiled in a study of T cell responses to AZD1222 COVID-19 vaccine. Remarks on this clone: What it binds is unknown.

Broader study findings: No day 14 peak samples; only post-peak repertoires were characterized. The sample set comprised mostly white British donors with more females, and clonal diversity was possibly underestimated. Across spike, vaccine-associated CD4 TCRs were found, dominant at 160-218 and 743-854.

This table comes from immunoSEQ multiplex PCR, and its TCRdb copy is limited to in-frame clones, with some not included. The repertoire holds over 100,000 clones, with around 91% as singletons. The CDR3 runs 13 residues. The V end was cut by 0 bases, the J end by 12 bases, with 13 bases between. CDR1 is SGHRS, CDR2 YFSETQ, per germline. The chain combines TRBV5-1 with TRBJ2-1; D is possibly TRBD2 (5 bases). The origin of this receptor is an adult in good health. This sample comprised peripheral blood, obtained on day 0 of AZD1222 vaccination. The CDR3 sequence is CASSLVEWERQFF. The CDR3 nucleotides read TGCGCCAGCAGCTTGGTAGAATGGGAGCGGCAGTTCTTC.